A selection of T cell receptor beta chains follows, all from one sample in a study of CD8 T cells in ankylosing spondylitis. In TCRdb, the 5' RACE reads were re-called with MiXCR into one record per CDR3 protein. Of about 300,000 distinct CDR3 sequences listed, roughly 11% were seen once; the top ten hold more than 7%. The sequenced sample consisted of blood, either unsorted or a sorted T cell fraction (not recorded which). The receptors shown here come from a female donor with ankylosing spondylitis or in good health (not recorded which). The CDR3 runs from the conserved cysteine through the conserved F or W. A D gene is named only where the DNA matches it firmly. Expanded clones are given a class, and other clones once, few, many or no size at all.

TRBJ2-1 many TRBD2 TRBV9 CASSPSVLAGDNEQFF TGTGCCAGCAGCCCTAGCGTACTAGCGGGGGACAATGAGCAGTTCTTC
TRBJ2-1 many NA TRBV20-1 CSYGTSLYNEQFF TGCAGTTACGGGACGTCTCTTTACAATGAGCAGTTCTTC
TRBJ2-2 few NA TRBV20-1 CSARGRQVTTGELFF TGCAGTGCTAGAGGTCGACAAGTGACGACCGGGGAGCTGTTTTTT
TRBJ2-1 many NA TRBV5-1 CASSFLRHVNNEQFF TGCGCCAGCAGCTTCTTACGGCATGTCAACAATGAGCAGTTCTTC
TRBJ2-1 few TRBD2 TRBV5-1 CASRKISGTSRQQSYNEQFF TGCGCCAGCCGAAAGATCTCCGGGACTAGCCGACAACAATCCTACAATGAGCAGTTCTTC
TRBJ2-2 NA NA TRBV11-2 CASSRGGSLQGELFF TGTGCCAGCAGCCGAGGAGGGTCTTTACAAGGGGAGCTGTTTTTT
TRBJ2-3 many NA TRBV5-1 CASSDDRGGSTDTQYF TGCGCCAGCAGCGATGATAGAGGCGGTAGCACAGATACGCAGTATTTT
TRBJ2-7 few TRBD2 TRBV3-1 CASSPSPSGSSYEQYF TGTGCCAGCAGCCCCTCGCCTAGCGGGTCCTCCTACGAGCAGTACTTC
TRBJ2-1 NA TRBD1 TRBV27 CASSLAGTVRDNEQFF TGTGCCAGCAGTTTAGCCGGGACAGTACGAGACAATGAGCAGTTCTTC
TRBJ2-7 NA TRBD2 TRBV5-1 CASSSSSGRGYEQYF TGCGCCAGCAGCTCGTCTAGCGGGAGGGGTTACGAGCAGTACTTC
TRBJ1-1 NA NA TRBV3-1 CASSHGDMNTEAFF TGTGCCAGCAGCCATGGAGACATGAACACTGAAGCTTTCTTT
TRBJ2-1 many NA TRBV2 CASGTVNYNEQFF TGTGCCAGCGGAACAGTTAACTACAATGAGCAGTTCTTC
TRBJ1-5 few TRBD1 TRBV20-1 CSARATGGNQPQHF TGCAGTGCTAGGGCGACAGGGGGCAATCAGCCCCAGCATTTT
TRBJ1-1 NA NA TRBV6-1 CATIRGAFMSNTEAFF TGTGCCACCATAAGGGGGGCCTTTATGTCGAACACTGAAGCTTTCTTT
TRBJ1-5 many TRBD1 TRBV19 CATRTGWQPQHF TGTGCCACTAGGACAGGGTGGCAGCCCCAGCATTTT
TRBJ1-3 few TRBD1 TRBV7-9 CASSVPGQGAGNTIYF TGTGCCAGCAGCGTCCCGGGACAGGGGGCTGGAAACACCATATATTTT
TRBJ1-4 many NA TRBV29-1 CSAGGVGNEKLFF TGCAGCGCCGGGGGGGTCGGGAATGAAAAACTGTTTTTT
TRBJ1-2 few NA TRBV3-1 CASSQDAFYGYTF TGTGCCAGCAGCCAAGATGCCTTCTATGGCTACACCTTC
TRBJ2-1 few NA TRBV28 CASRPLTGSSYNEQFF TGTGCCAGCAGGCCGTTAACAGGGAGCTCCTACAATGAGCAGTTCTTC
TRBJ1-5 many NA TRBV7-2 CASSPRGKVGNQPQHF TGTGCCAGCAGCCCCCGGGGGAAAGTCGGCAATCAGCCCCAGCATTTT
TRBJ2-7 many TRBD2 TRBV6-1 CASSPGLAGLYEQYF TGTGCCAGCAGTCCCGGACTAGCGGGTTTGTACGAGCAGTACTTC
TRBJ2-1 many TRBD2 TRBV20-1 CSAFSGRGNEQFF TGCAGTGCTTTTAGCGGGAGAGGAAATGAGCAGTTCTTC
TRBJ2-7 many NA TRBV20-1 CSARESSYEQYF TGCAGTGCTAGAGAGAGCTCCTACGAGCAGTACTTC
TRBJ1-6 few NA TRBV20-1 CSALLGDGEISPLHF TGCAGTGCTCTACTGGGGGATGGGGAAATTTCACCCCTCCACTTT
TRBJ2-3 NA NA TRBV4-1 CASSLPRDTQYF TGCGCCAGCAGCTTACCGAGAGATACGCAGTATTTT
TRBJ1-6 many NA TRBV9 CASSDLSSYNSPLHF TGTGCCAGCAGCGATCTATCGTCCTATAATTCACCCCTCCACTTT
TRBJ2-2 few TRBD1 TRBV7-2 CASSQGVSTGELFF TGTGCCAGCAGTCAGGGGGTCTCGACCGGGGAGCTGTTTTTT
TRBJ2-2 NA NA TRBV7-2 CASSIGLTPGELFF TGTGCCAGCAGCATCGGACTTACCCCCGGGGAGCTGTTTTTT
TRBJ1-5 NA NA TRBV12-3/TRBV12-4 CASRRKGASNQPQHF TGTGCCAGCAGACGGAAAGGGGCTAGCAATCAGCCCCAGCATTTT
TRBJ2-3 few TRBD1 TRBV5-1 CASSTGQGAFSGTDTQYF TGCGCCAGCAGCACAGGACAGGGCGCCTTCAGCGGCACAGATACGCAGTATTTT
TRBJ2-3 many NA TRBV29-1 CSVEESPGSADTQYF TGCAGCGTTGAAGAAAGCCCCGGCTCGGCAGATACGCAGTATTTT
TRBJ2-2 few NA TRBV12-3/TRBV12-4 CASRTSTGELFF TGTGCCAGCAGAACCTCCACCGGGGAGCTGTTTTTT
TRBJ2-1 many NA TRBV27 CASSFNGLYNEQFF TGTGCCAGCAGCTTTAATGGCCTATACAATGAGCAGTTCTTC
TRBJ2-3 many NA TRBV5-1 CASSFGAGPLKDTQYF TGCGCCAGCAGCTTCGGGGCAGGCCCTTTGAAAGATACGCAGTATTTT
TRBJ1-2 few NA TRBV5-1 CASSLEQGGVYGYTF TGCGCCAGCAGCTTGGAACAGGGAGGGGTATATGGCTACACCTTC
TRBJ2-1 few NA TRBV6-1 CASTLRGGNLYNEQFF TGTGCCAGCACCTTACGGGGCGGGAATCTCTACAATGAGCAGTTCTTC
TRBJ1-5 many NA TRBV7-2 CASSLVPLGNQPQHF TGTGCCAGCAGCTTAGTCCCGTTGGGCAATCAGCCCCAGCATTTT
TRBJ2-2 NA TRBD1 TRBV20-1 CSAYRDRGSGELFF TGCAGTGCATACCGGGACAGGGGCTCCGGGGAGCTGTTTTTT
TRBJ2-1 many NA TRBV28 CASSLRRDTNEQFF TGTGCCAGCAGTTTACGCCGGGACACCAATGAGCAGTTCTTC
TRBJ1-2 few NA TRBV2 CASSLYGYTF TGTGCCAGCAGCCTATATGGCTACACCTTC
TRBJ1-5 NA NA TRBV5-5 CASSSLSGQLNQPQHF TGTGCCAGCAGCTCCCTGTCAGGACAGCTGAATCAGCCCCAGCATTTT
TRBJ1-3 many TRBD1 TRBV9 CASSVEQGARGNTIYF TGTGCCAGCAGCGTAGAGCAGGGGGCGCGTGGAAACACCATATATTTT
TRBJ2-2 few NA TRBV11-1 CASPHLDRGHLYPNTGELFF TGTGCCAGCCCTCACCTGGACAGAGGTCATCTATATCCGAACACCGGGGAGCTGTTTTTT
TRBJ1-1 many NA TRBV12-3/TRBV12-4 CASSFSAEAFF TGTGCCAGCAGTTTCTCGGCTGAAGCTTTCTTT
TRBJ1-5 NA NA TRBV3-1 CASSQGAGSYQPQHF TGTGCCAGCAGCCAAGGGGCGGGGAGCTATCAGCCCCAGCATTTT
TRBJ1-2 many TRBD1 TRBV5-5 CASSNQGALNYGYTF TGTGCCAGCAGCAACCAGGGGGCGCTTAACTATGGCTACACCTTC
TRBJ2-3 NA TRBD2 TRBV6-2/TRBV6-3 CASSYSGLNGEGTDTQYF TGTGCCAGCAGTTACTCGGGACTAAACGGAGAGGGCACAGATACGCAGTATTTT
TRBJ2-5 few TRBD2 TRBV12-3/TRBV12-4 CASSFAGGGQETQYF TGTGCCAGCAGTTTCGCGGGGGGGGGACAAGAGACCCAGTACTTC
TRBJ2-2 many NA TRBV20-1 CSVRTGPTVFGELFF TGCAGTGTCCGGACGGGACCGACAGTTTTCGGGGAGCTGTTTTTT
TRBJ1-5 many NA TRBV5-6 CASSLGRNAFAQHF TGTGCCAGCAGCTTGGGCAGGAACGCATTTGCCCAGCATTTT
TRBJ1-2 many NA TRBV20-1 CSAHTPGDRNYGYTF TGCAGTGCCCATACCCCAGGGGATCGGAACTATGGCTACACCTTC
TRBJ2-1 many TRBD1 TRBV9 CASSGGQGYEQFF TGTGCCAGCAGCGGCGGACAGGGGTATGAGCAGTTCTTC
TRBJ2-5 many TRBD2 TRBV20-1 CSAPRTSGETQYF TGCAGTGCTCCCCGGACTAGCGGGGAGACCCAGTACTTC
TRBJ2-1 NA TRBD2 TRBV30 CACSRTSGGLYNEQFF TGTGCCTGTTCAAGGACTAGCGGGGGGTTATACAATGAGCAGTTCTTC
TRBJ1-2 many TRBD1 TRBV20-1 CSARARDRTGGYTF TGCAGTGCTAGAGCCCGGGACAGGACTGGCGGCTACACCTTC
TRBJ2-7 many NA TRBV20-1 CSASSPAGQYEQYF TGCAGTGCCAGTAGCCCAGCGGGACAATACGAGCAGTACTTC
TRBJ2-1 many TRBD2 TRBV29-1 CSAISGGAGEQFF TGCAGCGCCATTAGCGGGGGGGCCGGTGAGCAGTTCTTC
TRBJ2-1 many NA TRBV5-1 CASSASGDLTYNEQFF TGCGCCAGCAGCGCATCCGGGGACCTAACCTACAATGAGCAGTTCTTC
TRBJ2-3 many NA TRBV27 CASSFRRGADTQYF TGTGCCAGCAGTTTCAGGAGGGGGGCAGATACGCAGTATTTT